This T cell receptor (beta chain) comes out of a study of response to subunit inactivated influenza vaccine. TCRdb itself ran the RT-PCR reads through MiXCR, one entry per CDR3 protein. The table records under 850,000 distinct CDR3 sequences, roughly 20% of them present only once. The CDR3 loop spans 17 amino acids. Trimming took 5 bases from V and 4 from J; bases not matched to a gene: 10. CDR1 and CDR2 (germline): SGHTA, FQGNSA. This clonotype occurred a few times. This TCR derives from a man over 45 who received an inactivated influenza vaccine. This chain joins TRBV7-2 and TRBJ1-6; 8 nucleotides align to TRBD1. The sequencing used PBMCs from blood, collected about 5 days after vaccination. This CDR3 reads CASSPRGPEQYNSPLHF. The CDR3 bases are TGTGCCAGCAGCCCCAGGGGGCCGGAACAGTATAATTCACCCCTCCACTTT. The complete variable domain, with remaining parts taken from reference TRBV7-2 and TRBJ1-6, reads GAGVSQSPSNKVTEKGKDVELRCDPISGHTALYWYRQSLGQGLEFLIYFQGNSAPDKSGLPSDRFSAERTGGSVSTLTIQRTQQEDSAVYLCASSPRGPEQYNSPLHFGNGTRLTVT.